Sequencing of this T cell receptor beta chain was carried out in a study of vaccination and CD4 T cells after COVID-19. About the study: Drawing of post-COVID samples took place a median around 100 days after diagnosis (range 35 to 161). The stimulating agents, overlapping spike peptides, came from SARS-CoV-2, HCoV-NL63, HCoV-OC43 and HCoV-229E. Timing of post-vaccine sample collection was a median around 72 days after dose two, with a range of 14 to 241.

The germline V gene encodes CDR1 MNHEY and CDR2 SVGEGT. The CDR3 length is 19 residues. Between the trimmed V and J ends, which lost 0 bases and 0 bases, there was a span of 18 bases. The Oncomine TCR Beta short-read assay sequenced DNA from cultured CD4+ T cells. TCRdb called the PCR reads again in MiXCR, with one record for every CDR3 protein. The table lists about 15,000 distinct CDR3 sequences, roughly 70% of them singletons. The treatment was: approximately nine-day PBMC culture with coronavirus spike peptide pools or control peptides (ViraFEST assay). On this clonotype: Its target is unknown.

This sequence joins TRBV6-2 or TRBV6-3 and TRBJ1-5; weak D call: TRBD1 (5 bases). The TCR sequence derives from a human donor who had recovered from COVID-19. Sequenced input: CD4+ T cells from blood, cultured in vitro. Here the CDR3 reads CASSYSGRDSAYSNQPQHF. The DNA of the CDR3 is TGTGCCAGCAGTTACTCTGGGCGAGACAGTGCCTATAGCAATCAGCCCCAGCATTTT.